The rows below give T cell receptor beta chains drawn from one sample of a study of Ad26.COV2.S vaccination and SARS-CoV-2 variants. The assay was immunoSEQ multiplex PCR, and TCRdb's table has in-frame clones only and misses some. In the table there are nearly 95,000 clones, less than 85% of which are singletons. The source was peripheral blood, collected after recovery from COVID-19. Receptors originate from a human donor who had recovered from COVID-19. Each CDR3 is given with its conserved first and last residue. The D gene is left open where the match is weak. Not all rows give a size; the values are once, few, many and, for expanded clones, a class.

J gene	V gene	D gene	clone size	CDR3 DNA	CDR3 protein
TRBJ2-2	TRBV20-1	NA	NA	TGCAGTGCTAGTATCCCCTGGGGCGGGACCGGGGAGCTGTTTTTT	CSASIPWGGTGELFF
TRBJ1-1	TRBV19	TRBD1	NA	TGTGCCAGCGAGCACAGGGGGCATAACACTGAAGCTTTCTTT	CASEHRGHNTEAFF
TRBJ2-1	TRBV4-2	TRBD2	NA	TGTGCCAGCAGCCAACGACTAGCGGGAAGAGATGAGCAGTTCTTC	CASSQRLAGRDEQFF
TRBJ1-2	TRBV6-5	NA	NA	TGTGCCAGCAGGCCCAGGGGTAAGGATGGCTACACCTTC	CASRPRGKDGYTF
TRBJ2-5	TRBV28	TRBD1	NA	TGTGCCAGCAGTTTTTTCGGGACAGGCCTAAAGGAGACCCAGTACTTC	CASSFFGTGLKETQYF
TRBJ1-6	TRBV19	TRBD1	NA	TGTGCCAGTAAAGGGGGCTGGAGATCACCCCTCCACTTT	CASKGGWRSPLHF
TRBJ2-1	TRBV2	TRBD1	NA	TGTGCCAGCAGGAGGACAGGGGGGAGAGGTGAGCAGTTCTTC	CASRRTGGRGEQFF
TRBJ1-1	TRBV6-5	NA	once	TGTGCCAGCCGCCGATCTGGGGACACTGAAGCTTTCTTT	CASRRSGDTEAFF
TRBJ1-1	TRBV28	NA	NA	TGTGCCAGCAGTTTATGGGGCACAGGCGGGTCCCTTGAAGCTTTCTTT	CASSLWGTGGSLEAFF
TRBJ2-1	TRBV5-6	NA	many	TGTGCCAGCAGCCACCCCGGACTCGGCAATGAGCAGTTCTTC	CASSHPGLGNEQFF
TRBJ1-1	TRBV2	NA	NA	TGTGCCAGCAGTGCCGGAGAGACGAACACTGAGGCTTTCTTT	CASSAGETNTEAFF
TRBJ1-5	TRBV19	TRBD1	NA	TGTGCCAGTAGATCACAGGGGGCTACCAGTCAGCCCCAGCATTTT	CASRSQGATSQPQHF
TRBJ2-7	TRBV4-1	NA	once	TGCGCCAGCAGCCAAGGGGTGGTCATCGCTTCTAGGGAGCAGTACTTC	CASSQGVVIASREQYF
TRBJ2-7	TRBV5-5	NA	NA	TGTGCCAGCAGCCCCGAACCTCGGGGCCGCCCGAACTACGAGCAGTACTTC	CASSPEPRGRPNYEQYF
TRBJ1-4	TRBV2	TRBD1	NA	TGTGCCAGCAGAGGACAGGGTGGTGAAAAACTGTTTTTT	CASRGQGGEKLFF
TRBJ2-1	TRBV19	TRBD2	once	TGTGCCAGTAGCCCCTGGTCGGGGGGGACCCAAAACAATGAGCAGTTCTTC	CASSPWSGGTQNNEQFF
TRBJ2-1	TRBV28	TRBD2	NA	TGTGCCAGCAGTCTAGCGGGAGGGAGGAATGAGCAGTTCTTC	CASSLAGGRNEQFF
TRBJ1-5	TRBV7-2	NA	few	TGTGCCAGCAGCTCGGGGCGTGGGGTGGAGCCCCAGCATTTT	CASSSGRGVEPQHF
TRBJ1-2	TRBV11-2	NA	NA	TGTGCCAGCAGCCTCCTGGGGGGGAACTATGGCTACACCTTC	CASSLLGGNYGYTF
TRBJ2-7	TRBV9	NA	NA	TGTGCCAGCAGCCCCTCTTCCGGCGCCAACTCCTACGAGCAGTACTTC	CASSPSSGANSYEQYF
TRBJ2-7	TRBV28	NA	NA	TGTGCCAGCAGCCGGTCTGGGACTTCCTACGAGCAGTACTTC	CASSRSGTSYEQYF
TRBJ2-5	TRBV27	NA	NA	TGTGCCAGCAGTTTTCTACCTCTTACGGGGCGGGAGACCCAGTACTTC	CASSFLPLTGRETQYF
TRBJ1-1	TRBV5-3	NA	few	TGTGCCACAGGTTCTGGGGGGTACACTGAAGCTTTCTTT	CATGSGGYTEAFF
TRBJ2-7	TRBV27	NA	few	TGTGCCAGCAGTCCCCAAACCCTCTCCTACGAGCAGTACTTC	CASSPQTLSYEQYF
TRBJ1-2	TRBV11-1	TRBD1	NA	TGTGCCAGCAGCTTAGGACCAGGGGGCTCCAATGGCTACACCTTC	CASSLGPGGSNGYTF
TRBJ1-2	TRBV7-2	NA	few	TGTGCCAGCAGCTTAGACGGGGGGAGGTATGGCTACACCTTC	CASSLDGGRYGYTF
TRBJ2-3	TRBV28	TRBD2	NA	TGTGCCAGCAGTTGGCGTCGGGGGCGCGGGGGGACAGATACGCAGTATTTT	CASSWRRGRGGTDTQYF
TRBJ2-1	TRBV5-1	TRBD2	NA	TGCGCCAGCAGCCTGAGCGGGATTGAGCAGTTCTTC	CASSLSGIEQFF
TRBJ2-7	TRBV19	NA	once	TGTGCCAGTAGTATTACTACACTCTACGAGCAGTACTTC	CASSITTLYEQYF
TRBJ2-3	TRBV7-2	TRBD1	once	TGTGCCAGCAGTAGGGACAGATTCACAGATACGCAGTATTTT	CASSRDRFTDTQYF
TRBJ1-5	TRBV28	NA	NA	TGTGCCAGCAGGCGAATCGTGGGGTCGGGAAGCAATCAGCCCCAGCATTTT	CASRRIVGSGSNQPQHF
TRBJ2-1	TRBV28	TRBD2	NA	TGTGCCAGCACCCCACCCCCCGGGAGGCCCTACAATGAGCAGTTCTTC	CASTPPPGRPYNEQFF
TRBJ2-7	TRBV27	NA	NA	TGTGCCAGCAGCTCCTGGGGGTCCTCCTACGAGCAGTACTTC	CASSSWGSSYEQYF
TRBJ2-2	TRBV27	TRBD2	NA	TGTGCCAGCAGAGTAGCGGGAGGGACCGGGGAGCTGTTTTTT	CASRVAGGTGELFF
TRBJ2-3	TRBV2	TRBD2	NA	TGTGCCAGCAGTGAATTTGGACTAGCGGGTGGAAGCACAGATACGCAGTATTTT	CASSEFGLAGGSTDTQYF
TRBJ2-4	TRBV19	NA	few	TGTGCCAGTAGTACCCGGACGACAGCTCCAAGCCTGTCGTTC	CASSTRTTAPSLSF
TRBJ1-5	TRBV12-3/TRBV12-4	NA	NA	TGTGCCAGCAGTCTTCAGGGGAATCAGCCCCAGCATTTT	CASSLQGNQPQHF
TRBJ1-2	TRBV7-2	TRBD1	NA	TGTGCCAGCAGCCAGGGGGGACATCGGGTAGGAGGCTACACCTTC	CASSQGGHRVGGYTF
TRBJ2-1	TRBV7-3	NA	NA	TGTGCCAGCAGCTTAACGGGGACGGTCAATGAGCAGTTCTTC	CASSLTGTVNEQFF
TRBJ1-5	TRBV7-9	NA	NA	TGTGCCAGCAGCCGAAACCTCCGGCACAAAGACCAGCCCCAGCATTTT	CASSRNLRHKDQPQHF
TRBJ2-2	TRBV10-3	NA	once	TGTGCCATCAGTGAGACCAAAATGCGGGTAGGGCAGGAGCTGTTTTTT	CAISETKMRVGQELFF
TRBJ1-5	TRBV28	NA	few	TGTGCCAGCAGTTTTAGCCCAACAGGGATGAGCAATCAGCCCCAGCATTTT	CASSFSPTGMSNQPQHF
TRBJ2-5	TRBV10-3	NA	NA	TGTGCCATCACTCAAATGGAGGGAGAGACCCAGTACTTC	CAITQMEGETQYF
TRBJ1-4	TRBV28	NA	NA	TGTGCCAGCAGTCGACCTCCGGGACTGAGTGCGGCTAATGAAAAACTGTTTTTT	CASSRPPGLSAANEKLFF
TRBJ1-1	TRBV15	NA	NA	TGTGCCACCAGCGGGTCGCTACAGGTACCTGAAGCTTTCTTT	CATSGSLQVPEAFF
TRBJ1-2	TRBV19	TRBD1	once	TGTGCCAGTAGTATAAATCGCAGGGGGCAGAGGAGTGGCTACACCTTC	CASSINRRGQRSGYTF
TRBJ2-3	TRBV19	TRBD1	NA	TGTGCCAGTAGTATTCTGGACAGGGGGCGAACAGATACGCAGTATTTT	CASSILDRGRTDTQYF
TRBJ1-2	TRBV19	NA	NA	TGTGCCAGTAGTACGCCGGCTGGAGGCTACACCTTC	CASSTPAGGYTF
TRBJ2-7	TRBV6-5	TRBD2	NA	TGTGCCAGCAGTTACTCTTCTACTAGCGGGATCCAATTC	CASSYSSTSGIQF
TRBJ2-3	TRBV5-1	NA	NA	TGCGCCAGCAGCTTGGGGCAGTACACAGATACGCAGTATTTT	CASSLGQYTDTQYF
TRBJ2-1	TRBV11-3	NA	NA	TGTGCCAGCAGCTTACAGAGCTCCTACAATGAGCAGTTCTTC	CASSLQSSYNEQFF
TRBJ2-5	TRBV19	TRBD1	NA	TGTGCCAGCGCGAAGGACAGGATCGAGACCCAGTACTTC	CASAKDRIETQYF
TRBJ1-6	TRBV6-5	NA	NA	TGTGCCAGCGGCCAGAGCAATTCACCCCTCCACTTT	CASGQSNSPLHF
TRBJ1-1	TRBV19	TRBD1	NA	TGTGCCAGTACCCTGACAGGGAATGCTGAGGCTTTCTTT	CASTLTGNAEAFF
TRBJ2-5	TRBV3-1/TRBV3-2	NA	once	TGTGCCAGCAGCCTCCCCGAAGGTACGGGAGAGACCCAGTACTTC	CASSLPEGTGETQYF